This T cell receptor beta chain was recovered during a study of metastatic and nonmetastatic thyroid tumors. The table lists this clone with many counts. What it recognizes is unknown. The study, taken as a whole, reports: It was reportedly found that TCR beta diversity was significantly higher in malignant thyroid tumors than in benign nodules, a difference seen in both blood and tumor samples.

MiXCR re-clonotyped the PCR reads for TCRdb. The sample carries about 40,000 clones, around 16% recorded once. Thyroid surgery was performed in patients who had received no treatment beforehand. From germline, CDR1 is MNHNS and CDR2 SASEGT. V lost 6 bases, J lost 2 bases, and 14 bases lay in between. The CDR3 has 15 residues. This chain links TRBV6-1 with TRBJ2-1; no clear D gene. The receptor's source is a female donor with papillary thyroid cancer or a benign thyroid nodule (not recorded which). Some clones in this sample may be carry-over from other donors' samples. The sequenced sample consisted of blood. CDR3 sequence (DNA): TGTGCCAGCAGGAAGAGTTTCGAACCCTACAATGAGCAGTTCTTC. This gives the protein CASRKSFEPYNEQFF.